In this sample, the clone carrying this T cell receptor (beta chain) turned up a few times. The antigen is not known. Samples each yielded at least 5.5 micrograms of total RNA. Together with a sample-barcoded 5' primer, a J-beta primer mix was included in a second PCR lasting about 6 to 11 cycles. TCRdb called the 5' RACE reads again in MiXCR, with one record for every CDR3 protein. The sample has about 1 million distinct CDR3 sequences; 40% to 45% are singletons. These data are taken from a study of blood T cells in healthy people across ages. Findings of the study overall: A greater number of naive CD4+ cells and higher diversity distinguished long-lived donors from aged donors.

The CDR3 consists of 11 residues. CDR1 is MDHEN and CDR2 is SYDVKM in the germline V gene. Trimming shortened V by 6 bases and J by 11 bases, and 13 bases separated the two germline ends. V gene TRBV28 combines with J gene TRBJ2-5, with D unclear. Input material: blood. This TCR was sampled from a woman aged 55-70 years in good health. CDR3 nucleotide sequence: TGTGCCAGCAGGGTAGAAGGTGAGCAGTACTTC. Translating it yields CASRVEGEQYF.